This T cell receptor (beta chain) originates from a study of CD8 T cells in ankylosing spondylitis. Study-wide results and limits: Prior work had noted some motif variants in reactive arthritis blood and synovial fluid. There was reportedly significant enrichment of clones that were disease-linked in matched ankylosing spondylitis synovial fluid. Within peripheral blood, clones linked to disease were CD8+ and relatively rare.

CDR1 SGHAT and CDR2 FQNNGV come from the germline V gene. The CDR3 sequence is 15 residues long. Losses at the gene ends were 5 bases for V and 2 bases for J; bases not matched to a gene: 6. Scientists made TCR beta libraries using quantitative 5'-RACE with molecular barcodes. TCRdb reprocessed the 5' RACE reads via MiXCR and lists one record per CDR3 protein. The sample records 250,000 to 400,000 distinct CDR3 sequences, 11% being singletons. Comments on this clonotype: What it recognizes is unknown.

The chain combines TRBV11-2 with TRBJ2-1; 7 bases map to TRBD2. Sequences were obtained from blood, either unsorted or a sorted T cell fraction (not recorded which). This TCR derives from a female donor with ankylosing spondylitis or in good health (not recorded which). The CDR3 loop reads CASSAGTITYNEQFF. CDR3 nucleotide sequence: TGTGCCAGCAGCGCCGGGACTATTACCTACAATGAGCAGTTCTTC.